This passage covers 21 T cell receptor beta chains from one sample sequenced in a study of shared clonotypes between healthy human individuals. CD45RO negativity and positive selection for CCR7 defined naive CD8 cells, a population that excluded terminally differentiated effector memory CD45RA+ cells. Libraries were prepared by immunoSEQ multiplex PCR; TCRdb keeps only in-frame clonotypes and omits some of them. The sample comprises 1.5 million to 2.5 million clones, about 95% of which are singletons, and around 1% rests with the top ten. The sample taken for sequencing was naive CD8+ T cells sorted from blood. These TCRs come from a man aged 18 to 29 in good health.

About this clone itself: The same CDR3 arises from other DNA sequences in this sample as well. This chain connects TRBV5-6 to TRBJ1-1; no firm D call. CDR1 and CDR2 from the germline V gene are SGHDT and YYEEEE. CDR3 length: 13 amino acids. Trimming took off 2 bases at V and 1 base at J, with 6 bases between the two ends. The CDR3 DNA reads TGTGCCAGCAGCTTACGGGAGAACACTGAAGCTTTCTTT. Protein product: CASSLRENTEAFF.

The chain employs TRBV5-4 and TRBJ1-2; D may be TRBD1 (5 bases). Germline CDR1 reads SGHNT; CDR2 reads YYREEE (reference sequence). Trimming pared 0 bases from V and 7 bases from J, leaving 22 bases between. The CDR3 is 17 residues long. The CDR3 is CASSLAETRGGVPGYTF. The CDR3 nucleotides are TGTGCCAGCAGCTTGGCGGAAACGAGGGGCGGGGTCCCTGGCTACACCTTC.

This CDR3 is CASSEPGQLIYEQYF. The DNA of the CDR3 is TGTGCCAGCAGTGAACCCGGACAGCTCATCTACGAGCAGTACTTC. J is TRBJ2-7 and V is TRBV2; D might be TRBD1 (6 bases). The CDR3 runs to 15 residues. Germline loops: CDR1 SNHLY, CDR2 FYNNEI. Between the trimmed V and J ends, which lost 2 bases and 3 bases, there was a span of 14 bases. The variable domain in full, with the rest retrieved from reference TRBV2 and TRBJ2-7, is EPEVTQTPSHQVTQMGQEVILRCVPISNHLYFYWYRQILGQKVEFLVSFYNNEISEKSEIFDDQFSVERPDGSNFTLKIRSTKLEDSAMYFCASSEPGQLIYEQYFGPGTRLTVT.

CDR3 in amino acids: CASSYRTGLSTDTQYF. CDR3 nucleotides: TGTGCCAGCAGTTACCGGACAGGGCTCAGCACAGATACGCAGTATTTT. This rearrangement joins TRBV6-5 to TRBJ2-3; 8 nucleotides line up with TRBD1. The CDR3 is 16 amino acids. J lost 0 bases, V lost 2 bases, and 4 bases had no gene match. Germline V lookup: CDR1 MNHEY, CDR2 SVGAGI.

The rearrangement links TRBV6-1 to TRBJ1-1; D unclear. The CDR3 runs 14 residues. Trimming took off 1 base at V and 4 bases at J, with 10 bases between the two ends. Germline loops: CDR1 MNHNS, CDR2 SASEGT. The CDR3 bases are TGTGCCAGCAGTGAAGAGAGGGAAACCACTGAAGCTTTCTTT. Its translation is CASSEERETTEAFF.

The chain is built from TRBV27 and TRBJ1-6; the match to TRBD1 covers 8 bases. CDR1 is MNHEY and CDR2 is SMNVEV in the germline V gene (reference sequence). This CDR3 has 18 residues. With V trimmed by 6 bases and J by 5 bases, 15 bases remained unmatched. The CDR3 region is CASSTYGDRPPNNSPLHF. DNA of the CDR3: TGTGCCAGCAGCACCTACGGGGACAGGCCCCCGAATAATTCACCCCTCCACTTT.

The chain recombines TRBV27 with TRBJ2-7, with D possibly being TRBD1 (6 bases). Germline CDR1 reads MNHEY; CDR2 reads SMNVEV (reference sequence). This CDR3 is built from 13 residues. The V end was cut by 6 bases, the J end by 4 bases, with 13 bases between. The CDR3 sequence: CASSTGPLYEQYF. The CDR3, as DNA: TGTGCCAGCAGCACAGGGCCTTTATACGAGCAGTACTTC.

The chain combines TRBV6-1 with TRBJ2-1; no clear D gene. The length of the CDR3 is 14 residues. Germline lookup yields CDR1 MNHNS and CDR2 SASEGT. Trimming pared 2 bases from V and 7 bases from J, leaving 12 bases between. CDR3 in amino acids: CASSEWPTENEQFF. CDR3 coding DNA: TGTGCCAGCAGTGAATGGCCTACGGAGAATGAGCAGTTCTTC.

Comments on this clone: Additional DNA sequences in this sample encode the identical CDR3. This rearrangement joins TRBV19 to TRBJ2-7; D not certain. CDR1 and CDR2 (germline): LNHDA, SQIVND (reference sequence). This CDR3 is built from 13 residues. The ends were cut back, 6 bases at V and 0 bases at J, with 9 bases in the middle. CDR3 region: CASSPAYSYEQYF. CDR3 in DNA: TGTGCCAGTAGCCCCGCGTACTCCTACGAGCAGTACTTC.

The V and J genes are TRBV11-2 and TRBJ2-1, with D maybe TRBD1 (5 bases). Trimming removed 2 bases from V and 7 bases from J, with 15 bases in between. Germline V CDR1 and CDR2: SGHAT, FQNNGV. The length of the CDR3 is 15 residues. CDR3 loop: CASSLILGAENEQFF. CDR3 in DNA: TGTGCCAGCAGCTTAATATTAGGGGCGGAGAATGAGCAGTTCTTC.

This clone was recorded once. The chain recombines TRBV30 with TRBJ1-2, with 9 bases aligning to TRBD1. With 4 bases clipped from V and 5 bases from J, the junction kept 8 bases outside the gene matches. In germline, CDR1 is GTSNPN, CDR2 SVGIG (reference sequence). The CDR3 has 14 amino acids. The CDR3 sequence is CAWTPGQGFYGYTF. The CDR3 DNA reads TGTGCCTGGACCCCGGGACAGGGTTTTTATGGCTACACCTTC.

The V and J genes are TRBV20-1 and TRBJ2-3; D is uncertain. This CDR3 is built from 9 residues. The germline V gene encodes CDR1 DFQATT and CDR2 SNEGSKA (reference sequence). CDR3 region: CRLGDTQYF. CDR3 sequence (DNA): TGCAGGCTGGGGGATACGCAGTATTTT.

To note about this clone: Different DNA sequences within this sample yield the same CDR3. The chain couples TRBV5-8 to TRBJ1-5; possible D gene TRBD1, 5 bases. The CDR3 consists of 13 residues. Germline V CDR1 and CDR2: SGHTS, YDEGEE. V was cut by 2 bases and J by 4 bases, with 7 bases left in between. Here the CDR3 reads CASSFGGNQPQHF. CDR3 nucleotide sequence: TGTGCCAGCAGCTTTGGGGGAAATCAGCCCCAGCATTTT.

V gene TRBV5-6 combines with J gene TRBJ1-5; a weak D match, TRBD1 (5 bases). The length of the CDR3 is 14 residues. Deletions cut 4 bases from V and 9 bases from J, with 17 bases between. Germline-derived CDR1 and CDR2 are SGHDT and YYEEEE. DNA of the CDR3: TGTGCCAGCAGCCTAGAAGGGGCTCCTCGGCCCCAGCATTTT. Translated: CASSLEGAPRPQHF. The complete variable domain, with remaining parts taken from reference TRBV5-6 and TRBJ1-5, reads DAGVTQSPTHLIKTRGQQVTLRCSPKSGHDTVSWYQQALGQGPQFIFQYYEEEERQRGNFPDRFSGHQFPNYSSELNVNALLLGDSALYLCASSLEGAPRPQHFGDGTRLSIL.

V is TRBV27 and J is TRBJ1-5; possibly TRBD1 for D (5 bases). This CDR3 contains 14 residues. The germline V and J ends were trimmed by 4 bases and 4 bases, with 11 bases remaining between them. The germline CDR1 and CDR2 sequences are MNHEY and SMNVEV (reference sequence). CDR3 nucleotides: TGTGCCAGCAGTTCGCCCAGGGAGAATCAGCCCCAGCATTTT. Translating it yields CASSSPRENQPQHF.

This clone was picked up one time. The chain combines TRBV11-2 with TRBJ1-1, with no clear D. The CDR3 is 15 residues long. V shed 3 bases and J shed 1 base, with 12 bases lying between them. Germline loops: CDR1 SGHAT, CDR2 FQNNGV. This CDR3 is CASSLYVDENTEAFF. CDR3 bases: TGTGCCAGCAGCTTGTACGTCGACGAGAACACTGAAGCTTTCTTT. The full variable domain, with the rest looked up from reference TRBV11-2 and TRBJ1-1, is EAGVAQSPRYKIIEKRQSVAFWCNPISGHATLYWYQQILGQGPKLLIQFQNNGVVDDSQLPKDRFSAERLKGVDSTLKIQPAKLEDSAVYLCASSLYVDENTEAFFGQGTRLTVV.

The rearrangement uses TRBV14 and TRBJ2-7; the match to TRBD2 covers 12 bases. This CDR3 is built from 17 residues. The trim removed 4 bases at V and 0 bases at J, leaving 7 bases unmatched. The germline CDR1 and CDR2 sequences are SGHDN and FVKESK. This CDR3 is CASSPGLAGPLSYEQYF. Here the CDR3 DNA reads TGTGCCAGCAGCCCCGGACTAGCGGGACCGCTCTCCTACGAGCAGTACTTC.

The DNA of the CDR3 is TGCGCCAGCAGCTTGTCGCTAGGACAGGGGGTTGAGCAGTTCTTC. It yields the protein CASSLSLGQGVEQFF. This chain joins TRBV5-1 and TRBJ2-1; 10 nucleotides match TRBD1. This CDR3 comprises 15 residues. After removal of 1 base from V and 9 bases from J, the junction contained 7 bases not matched to a gene. CDR1 is SGHRS and CDR2 is YFSETQ in the germline V gene.

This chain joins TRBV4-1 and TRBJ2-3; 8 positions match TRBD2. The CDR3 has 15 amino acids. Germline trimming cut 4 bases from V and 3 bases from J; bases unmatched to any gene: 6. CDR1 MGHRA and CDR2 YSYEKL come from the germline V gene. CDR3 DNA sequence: TGCGCCAGCAGCCTCCAAAAGCGGGAGACAGATACGCAGTATTTT. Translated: CASSLQKRETDTQYF.

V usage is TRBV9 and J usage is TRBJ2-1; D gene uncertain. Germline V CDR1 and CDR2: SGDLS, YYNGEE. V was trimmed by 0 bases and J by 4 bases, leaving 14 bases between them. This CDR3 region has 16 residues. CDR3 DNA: TGTGCCAGCAGCGTAGGCGTCGGTACAGAGTACAATGAGCAGTTCTTC. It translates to CASSVGVGTEYNEQFF.

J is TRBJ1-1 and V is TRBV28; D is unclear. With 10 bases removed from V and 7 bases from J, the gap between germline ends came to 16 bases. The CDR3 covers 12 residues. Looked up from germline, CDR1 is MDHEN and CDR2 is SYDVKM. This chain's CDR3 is CAIKSEALEAFF. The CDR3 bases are TGTGCCATCAAATCCGAGGCACTTGAAGCTTTCTTT.